Below are 15 T cell receptor beta chains sequenced from a single sample in a study of CD8+ T cells in alopecia areata. Treatment specified: oral pan-JAK inhibitor, 5-10 mg twice daily. cDNA serving as the sequencing template came from extracted, reverse transcribed RNA. Sequencing was performed with immunoSEQ multiplex PCR; in TCRdb, only in-frame clones are kept and a portion is missing. The data contain roughly 210,000 clones, approximately 40% of them singletons. Material: CD4+ T cells sorted from blood, obtained at approximately week 36, from a patient treated with tofacitinib. The receptors originated from a human donor with alopecia areata.

V usage is TRBV15 and J usage is TRBJ2-2; D not certain. CDR1 is LNHNV, CDR2 YYDKDF, per germline (reference sequence). This CDR3 contains 12 residues. V lost 1 base and J lost 4, with 1 base in between. The CDR3 DNA reads as TGTGCCACCAGCAGAGTCACCGGGGAGCTGTTTTTT. Protein sequence: CATSRVTGELFF.

The sample holds a few counts of this clone. An end of the junction differs from the germline gene, which may be a read error. The rearrangement links TRBV27 to TRBJ1-2; D is unresolved. CDR1 is MNHEY, CDR2 SMNVEV, per germline (reference sequence). The CDR3 loop spans 15 amino acids. CDR3 bases: TGTGCCAGCAGTATATCCCCCCGGGTCAACTATGGCTACACCTTC. It codes for CASSISPRVNYGYTF.

J is TRBJ2-5 and V is TRBV2; D is possibly TRBD1 (5 bases). V gave up 2 bases and J gave up 5 bases, with 6 bases separating them. Germline assignment: CDR1 SNHLY and CDR2 FYNNEI. The CDR3 is made up of 12 amino acids. The CDR3 is CASSERGETQYF. CDR3 in DNA: TGTGCCAGCAGTGAAAGGGGTGAGACCCAGTACTTC.

V and J are TRBV13 and TRBJ2-1; tentatively, D is TRBD2 (8 bases). Trimming left V 8 bases short and J 7 bases short, with 21 bases between. Germline V gene lookup returns CDR1 PRHDT and CDR2 FYEKMQ (reference sequence). This CDR3 contains 15 residues. CDR3 amino acids: CASLTRGGGRNEQFF. The CDR3 bases are TGTGCCAGCCTGACTCGAGGGGGCGGGAGGAATGAGCAGTTCTTC.

This sequence joins TRBV25-1 and TRBJ2-2; tentatively, D is TRBD2 (6 bases). V dropped 10 bases and J dropped 3 bases, with 24 bases sitting between them. The germline V gene has CDR1 MGHDK and CDR2 SYGVNS. The CDR3 loop spans 17 amino acids. The chain's CDR3 is CATSEAGNLGHTGELFF. The CDR3 DNA reads as TGTGCCACCTCCGAGGCGGGAAACTTAGGGCACACCGGGGAGCTGTTTTTT.

The V and J genes are TRBV6-5 and TRBJ2-7; 9 positions match TRBD1. This CDR3 has 13 residues. Losses at the gene ends were 8 bases for V and 5 bases for J; bases not matched to a gene: 7. Germline loops: CDR1 MNHEY, CDR2 SVGAGI. The CDR3 here is CASGRTGDHEQYF. The DNA for the CDR3 is TGTGCCAGCGGGAGGACAGGGGACCACGAGCAGTACTTC.

This clone was counted a few times. V gene TRBV7-2 combines with J gene TRBJ1-2; 8 bases line up with TRBD1. The CDR3 is 15 amino acids. From germline, CDR1 is SGHTA and CDR2 FQGNSA. The V gene end was trimmed by 5 bases and the J gene end by 2 bases; junction bases not matched to a gene: 7. The chain's CDR3 is CASSGQGYSNYGYTF. The CDR3 DNA follows: TGTGCCAGCAGCGGACAGGGATATTCAAACTATGGCTACACCTTC.

The J gene is TRBJ2-5, the V gene TRBV29-1; 11 nucleotides align to TRBD2. The junction had 9 bases not matched to a gene; V was cut back by 3 bases and J by 12 bases. The CDR3 covers 13 residues. CDR1 is SQVTM, CDR2 ANQGSEA, per germline. CDR3 sequence: CSVDTLAGGGEYF. DNA for the CDR3: TGCAGCGTTGATACCCTAGCGGGAGGAGGGGAGTACTTC.

The chain has TRBV11-2 and TRBJ2-1, with 7 bases fitting TRBD2. Trimming removed 5 bases from V and 4 bases from J; junction bases left unmatched: 20. The CDR3 is 19 amino acids. Germline V gene sequence: CDR1 SGHAT, CDR2 FQNNGV. Here the CDR3 reads CASSLTSPLNYGGYNEQFF. DNA of the CDR3: TGTGCCAGCAGCCTCACTAGCCCCCTTAACTACGGGGGGTACAATGAGCAGTTCTTC.

The sample holds one count of this clone. The V call is TRBV6-5, the J call TRBJ2-2, with TRBD2 as a possible D gene (6 bases). Germline CDR1 reads MNHEY; CDR2 reads SVGAGI. This CDR3 has 15 amino acids. Between the trimmed V and J ends, which lost 6 bases and 4 bases, there was a span of 15 bases. CDR3 DNA: TGTGCCAGCAGCCCAGGGACTCACCGCACCGGGGAGCTGTTTTTT. Translated, it gives CASSPGTHRTGELFF.

The rearrangement joins TRBV29-1 to TRBJ2-7; 9 bases are shared with TRBD2. The CDR3 totals 18 residues. The germline gives CDR1 SQVTM, CDR2 ANQGSEA. The ends lost 6 bases at V and 5 bases at J; junction bases unmatched: 23. The CDR3 spells CSVHVDTGTSSWRDEQYF. In DNA form, the CDR3 reads TGCAGCGTCCACGTAGATACCGGGACTAGCTCCTGGAGGGACGAGCAGTACTTC.

This clone was seen more than once but under ten times. V and J are TRBV29-1 and TRBJ2-2; 9 positions match TRBD2. Germline values: CDR1 SQVTM, CDR2 ANQGSEA. The CDR3 contains 14 residues. The trim removed 1 base at V and 6 bases at J, leaving 3 bases unmatched. CDR3 loop: CSVEGREGAGELFF. CDR3 in DNA: TGCAGCGTTGAAGGGCGGGAGGGCGCCGGGGAGCTGTTTTTT.

The rearrangement links TRBV25-1 to TRBJ2-5; tentative D call: TRBD1 (5 bases). The germline V and J ends were trimmed by 7 bases and 5 bases, with 17 bases remaining between them. The CDR3 has 14 amino acids. Germline lookup yields CDR1 MGHDK and CDR2 SYGVNS. CDR3 coding DNA: TGTGCCAGCACCGAAGGACACCCTCGGGAGACCCAGTACTTC. It yields the protein CASTEGHPRETQYF.

V usage is TRBV6-5 and J usage is TRBJ2-6; D ambiguous. V was clipped by 8 bases and J by 4 bases, with 9 bases between them. The CDR3 length is 13 residues. Germline V gene sequence: CDR1 MNHEY, CDR2 SVGAGI. This chain's CDR3 is CASSMAGANVLTF. The CDR3 coding sequence is TGTGCCAGCTCTATGGCGGGGGCCAACGTCCTGACTTTC.

This clone was seen more than once but under ten times. The chain employs TRBV7-2 and TRBJ1-1; D gene uncertain. The CDR3 extends over 11 amino acids. Germline V gene sequence: CDR1 SGHTA, CDR2 FQGNSA. V was trimmed by 6 bases and J by 4 bases, leaving 6 bases between them. The CDR3 reads CASSEFTEAFF. Written as DNA, the CDR3 is TGTGCCAGCAGTGAATTCACTGAAGCTTTCTTT.